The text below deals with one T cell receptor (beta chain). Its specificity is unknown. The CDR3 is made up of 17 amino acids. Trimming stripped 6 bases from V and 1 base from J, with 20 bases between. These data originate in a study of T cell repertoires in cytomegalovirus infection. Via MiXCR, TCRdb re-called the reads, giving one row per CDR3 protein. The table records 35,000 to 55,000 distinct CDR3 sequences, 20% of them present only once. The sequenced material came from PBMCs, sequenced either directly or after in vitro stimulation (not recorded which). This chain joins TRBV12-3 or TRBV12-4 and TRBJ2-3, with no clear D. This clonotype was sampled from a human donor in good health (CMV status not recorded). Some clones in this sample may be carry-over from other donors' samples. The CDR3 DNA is TGTGCCAGCAGCCCCGGAAGCTACCTAAACCGCACAGATACGCAGTATTTT. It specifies CASSPGSYLNRTDTQYF.